This T cell receptor (beta chain) was retrieved from a study of T cells in Graves' hyperthyroidism and ophthalmopathy. CDR1 is GTSNPN, CDR2 SVGIG, per germline (reference sequence). V was clipped by 1 base and J by 7 bases, with 14 bases between them. The CDR3 runs 14 residues. This clonotype was seen at least ten times. Its antigen remains unidentified. Study-wide points: In blood, most of the thyroid clonotypes expanded above 0.001 were also present.

Newly diagnosed hyperthyroidism patients aged 18 to 65 years had disease lasting under 2 months. A patient was excluded if there was uncontrolled infection, other autoimmune disease, pregnancy or lactation. Researchers amplified the TCR beta CDR3 regions from RNA transcripts. HTBI primers were used for first-round RT-PCR of the TCR CDR3. A single record per CDR3 protein comes from TCRdb applying MiXCR to the multiplex PCR reads. Among 300,000 or so distinct CDR3 sequences listed, 16% were seen once. This TCR was recovered from a man under 40 with Graves' hyperthyroidism. The sequenced sample was blood. The chain recombines TRBV30 with TRBJ2-1; either TRBD1 or TRBD2 may supply D (5 bases each). This CDR3 reads CAWSGDGGWNEQFF. For the CDR3, the DNA is TGTGCCTGGAGTGGGGACGGCGGTTGGAATGAGCAGTTCTTC.